This note documents a single T cell receptor beta chain sequence. These data originate in a study of shared clonotypes between healthy human individuals. Germline V lookup: CDR1 SGHDT, CDR2 YYEEEE. The junction had 15 bases not matched to a gene; V was cut back by 7 bases and J by 11 bases. CDR3 length: 14 residues. TCRdb keeps only in-frame clones here, not all; method: immunoSEQ multiplex PCR. The table has hundreds of thousands of clones, around 73% seen once. This sequence originates from a woman aged 25-40 years in good health. V gene TRBV5-6 combines with J gene TRBJ1-1; 9 nucleotides align to TRBD1. Sequencing used memory CD4+ T cells sorted from blood. Regarding subset: CD45RA-negative fraction. The CDR3 reads CASGKAGQGIEAFF. The CDR3 DNA sequence: TGTGCCAGCGGAAAAGCGGGACAGGGAATTGAGGCTTTCTTT.